The 19 T cell receptor beta chains given below trace back to one sample, sequenced in a study of cytomegalovirus exposure and HLA in healthy donors. PCR used 60 Vbeta primers and 13 Jbeta primers. This table comes from immunoSEQ multiplex PCR, and its TCRdb copy is limited to in-frame clones, with some not included. The sample carries some 110,000 clones, approximately 76% recorded once. The sequenced sample was PBMCs. The source is a man between 50 and 59 years old in good health and CMV-seropositive.

To note about this clone: Compared with germline, one end of the junction differs, possibly owing to a read error. This chain links TRBV5-1 with TRBJ2-5; TRBD2 matches 15 bases. Germline CDR1 and CDR2: SGHRS and YFSETQ. This CDR3 is built from 17 residues. Here the CDR3 reads CASTLGTSGGPGETQYF. For the CDR3, the DNA is TGCGCCAGCACCTTGGGGACTAGCGGGGGGCCAGGGGAGACCCAGTACTTC.

The chain carries TRBV11-3 and TRBJ2-1; 11 nucleotides line up with TRBD2. The CDR3 runs to 15 residues. CDR1 and CDR2 from the germline V gene are SGHNT and YENEEA. The V gene end was trimmed by 0 bases and the J gene end by 9 bases; junction bases not matched to a gene: 4. The CDR3 protein is CASSLDLAGGGEQFF. The CDR3 DNA follows: TGTGCCAGCAGCTTAGATCTAGCGGGAGGTGGTGAGCAGTTCTTC.

CDR3 sequence: CASTPTVGGLADTQYF. DNA of the CDR3: TGTGCCAGCACCCCTACAGTGGGAGGGCTGGCCGATACGCAGTATTTT. The chain is built from TRBV7-9 and TRBJ2-3, with TRBD2 identical over 7 bases. V trimming: 7 bases; J trimming: 6 bases; junction bases outside the gene matches: 16. CDR1 and CDR2 from the germline V gene are SEHNR and FQNEAQ (reference sequence). This CDR3 spans 16 amino acids. Drawing the rest from reference TRBV7-9 and TRBJ2-3, the complete variable domain is DTGVSQNPRHKITKRGQNVTFRCDPISEHNRLYWYRQTLGQGPEFLTYFQNEAQLEKSRLLSDRFSAERPKGSFSTLEIQRTEQGDSAMYLCASTPTVGGLADTQYFGPGTRLTVL.

This rearrangement joins TRBV11-3 to TRBJ2-1, with D maybe TRBD2 (7 bases). Trimming shortened V by 5 bases and J by 0 bases, and 14 bases separated the two germline ends. The germline V gene encodes CDR1 SGHNT and CDR2 YENEEA. The CDR3 spans 16 residues. DNA of the CDR3: TGTGCCAGCAGCGAACGCGGGGGCCCCTCCTACAATGAGCAGTTCTTC. This sequence encodes CASSERGGPSYNEQFF.

The CDR3 is CASSLTGFTEAFF. CDR3 coding DNA: TGTGCCAGCAGCTTGACAGGGTTCACTGAAGCTTTCTTT. The rearrangement links TRBV5-4 to TRBJ1-1; D may be TRBD1 (6 bases). This CDR3 spans 13 amino acids. Germline V gene data show CDR1 as SGHNT and CDR2 as YYREEE (reference sequence). Trimming removed 1 base at V and 4 bases at J, with 8 bases between.

The chain carries TRBV4-1 and TRBJ1-5; unclear D gene. The germline gives CDR1 MGHRA, CDR2 YSYEKL. The CDR3 covers 14 residues. The V end was cut by 0 bases, the J end by 11 bases, with 14 bases between. The CDR3 spells CASSQEAGERAQHF. CDR3 DNA sequence: TGCGCCAGCAGCCAAGAGGCCGGGGAGAGAGCCCAGCATTTT.

J is TRBJ2-7 and V is TRBV25-1; TRBD2 agrees at 7 bases. The CDR3 totals 13 residues. Germline CDR1 is MGHDK and CDR2 is SYGVNS. After removal of 8 bases from V and 3 bases from J, the junction contained 7 bases not matched to a gene. DNA of the CDR3: TGTGCCAGCGCCAGGGCTAGCGGCTACGAGCAGTACTTC. Its translation: CASARASGYEQYF.

This clone showed up just a few times. CDR3 nucleotides: TGTGCCAGCAGCCCAACCACTGTAGTATCCACAGATACGCAGTATTTT. Amino acid sequence: CASSPTTVVSTDTQYF. This chain links TRBV14 with TRBJ2-3; D is ambiguous. CDR1 is SGHDN, CDR2 FVKESK, per germline. The germline V and J ends were trimmed by 4 bases and 2 bases, with 16 bases remaining between them. There are 16 residues in the CDR3.

The CDR3 loop is CASSGHRTGKGYGYTF. The CDR3 coding sequence is TGTGCCAGCAGCGGACACCGGACAGGAAAGGGCTATGGCTACACCTTC. The chain employs TRBV9 and TRBJ1-2, with TRBD1 matching 7 bases. Germline values: CDR1 SGDLS, CDR2 YYNGEE. The CDR3 runs to 16 residues. The V gene end was trimmed by 3 bases and the J gene end by 4 bases; junction bases not matched to a gene: 12.

This clone has just one count. The chain uses TRBV28 and TRBJ1-1, with D perhaps matching TRBD1 (5 bases). There are 14 residues in the CDR3. Germline values: CDR1 MDHEN, CDR2 SYDVKM. The V gene lost 5 bases and the J gene lost 4 bases, with 14 bases spanning the gap. The CDR3 sequence: CASSVGGVSTEAFF. The CDR3 DNA follows: TGTGCCAGCAGTGTGGGGGGGGTGAGCACTGAAGCTTTCTTT.

V is TRBV27 and J is TRBJ2-2, with TRBD2 matching 10 bases. V trimming: 4 bases; J trimming: 4 bases; junction bases outside the gene matches: 3. This CDR3 contains 15 residues. Per the germline V gene, CDR1 is MNHEY and CDR2 is SMNVEV (reference sequence). The CDR3 loop is CASSSSGSVTGELFF. The DNA for the CDR3 is TGTGCCAGCAGTTCTAGCGGGAGTGTCACCGGGGAGCTGTTTTTT.

The chain carries TRBV28 and TRBJ2-5, with 8 bases aligning to TRBD2. The CDR3 runs 15 residues. With 3 bases clipped from V and 5 bases from J, the junction kept 8 bases outside the gene matches. Germline CDR1 MDHEN, CDR2 SYDVKM. The CDR3 DNA reads TGTGCCAGCAGTTTCTTTACCGGGACTAGTGAGACCCAGTACTTC. It codes for CASSFFTGTSETQYF.

The chain couples TRBV5-6 to TRBJ2-7; the D gene is possibly TRBD2 (7 bases). The length of the CDR3 is 14 residues. V gave up 4 bases and J gave up 5 bases, with 16 bases separating them. Germline V gene lookup returns CDR1 SGHDT and CDR2 YYEEEE. CDR3: CASSVGQGTNEQYF. CDR3 nucleotide sequence: TGTGCCAGCAGCGTTGGGCAGGGGACTAACGAGCAGTACTTC.

V usage is TRBV14 and J usage is TRBJ2-3, with D tentatively TRBD2 (6 bases). The CDR3 loop spans 18 amino acids. Germline CDR1 and CDR2: SGHDN and FVKESK. The V end was cut by 0 bases, the J end by 1 base, with 17 bases between. Written as DNA, the CDR3 is TGTGCCAGCAGCCAAGATCTAGGCGCGGGCGGGGGCACAGATACGCAGTATTTT. Amino acid sequence: CASSQDLGAGGGTDTQYF.

The V call is TRBV2, the J call TRBJ1-2; no clear D. CDR3 size: 13 residues. Germline CDR1 SNHLY, CDR2 FYNNEI. V was shortened by 5 bases and J by 8 bases, with 15 bases between the two germline ends. As DNA, the CDR3 is TGTGCCAGCAGTTCCGCACCCTTTGGCGGCTACACCTTC. Its translation: CASSSAPFGGYTF.

This clone has more than one count but fewer than ten. V usage is TRBV29-1 and J usage is TRBJ1-4; D is possibly TRBD1 (6 bases). V gave up 4 bases and J gave up 2 bases, with 14 bases separating them. CDR3 length: 15 residues. In germline, CDR1 is SQVTM, CDR2 ANQGSEA. The CDR3 sequence: CSVVHQGHTNEKLFF. CDR3 in DNA: TGCAGCGTTGTTCACCAGGGACATACTAATGAAAAACTGTTTTTT.

J is TRBJ2-7 and V is TRBV6-1; TRBD1 matches at 8 bases. Germline CDR1 is MNHNS and CDR2 is SASEGT. Trimming at V came to 7 bases and at J to 4 bases, leaving 6 bases not matched to a gene. The CDR3 sequence is 13 residues long. CDR3 region: CASTRTGPYEQYF. The CDR3 region has the DNA TGTGCCAGCACCAGGACAGGGCCTTACGAGCAGTACTTC.

The V and J genes are TRBV27 and TRBJ2-2; 10 positions match TRBD1. The CDR3 extends over 14 amino acids. Germline values: CDR1 MNHEY, CDR2 SMNVEV (reference sequence). The V segment lost 5 bases and the J segment 7 bases; nucleotides outside the gene matches: 4. Here the CDR3 reads CASSGTGVGGELFF. In nucleotides, the CDR3 is TGTGCCAGCAGTGGGACAGGGGTTGGCGGGGAGCTGTTTTTT.

As to this clone: An end of the junction does not agree with germline; a read error may underlie this. The chain carries TRBV28 and TRBJ2-5; D is perhaps TRBD2 (5 bases). Germline CDR1 reads MDHEN; CDR2 reads SYDVKM. The CDR3 sequence is 14 residues long. The DNA of the CDR3 is TGTGCCAGCAGTTTAGAGGGCTGGCAAGGGACCCAGTACTTC. Translating gives CASSLEGWQGTQYF.